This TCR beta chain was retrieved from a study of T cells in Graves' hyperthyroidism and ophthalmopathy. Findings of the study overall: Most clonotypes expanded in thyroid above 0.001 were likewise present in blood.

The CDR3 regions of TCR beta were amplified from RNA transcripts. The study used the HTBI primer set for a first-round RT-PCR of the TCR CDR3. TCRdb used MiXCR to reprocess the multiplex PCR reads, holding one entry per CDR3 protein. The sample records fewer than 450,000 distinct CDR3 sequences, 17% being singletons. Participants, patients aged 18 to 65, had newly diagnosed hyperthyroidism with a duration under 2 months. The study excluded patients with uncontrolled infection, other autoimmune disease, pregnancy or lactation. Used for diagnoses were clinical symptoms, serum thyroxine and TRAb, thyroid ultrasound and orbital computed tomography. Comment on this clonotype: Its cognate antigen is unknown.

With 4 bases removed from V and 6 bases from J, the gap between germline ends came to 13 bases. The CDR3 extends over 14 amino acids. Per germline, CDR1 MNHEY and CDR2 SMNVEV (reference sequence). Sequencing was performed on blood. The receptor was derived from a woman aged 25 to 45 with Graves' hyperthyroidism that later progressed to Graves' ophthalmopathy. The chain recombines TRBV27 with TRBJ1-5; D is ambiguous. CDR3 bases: TGTGCCAGCAGTTGGACCTTCGATGGTCAGCCCCAGCATTTT. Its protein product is CASSWTFDGQPQHF.